The clone carrying this T cell receptor beta chain was counted between two and nine times. TCRdb keeps only in-frame clones here, not all; method: immunoSEQ multiplex PCR. In the table there are about 24,000 clones, less than 80% of which are singletons. The record originates from a study of cytotoxic CD8 clonotypes in ibrutinib-treated CLL. J lost 8 bases, V lost 7 bases, and 17 bases had no gene match. The CDR3 spans 15 residues. Germline V gene data show CDR1 as GTSNPN and CDR2 as SVGIG (reference sequence). The TCR sequence derives from a human donor with chronic lymphocytic leukemia. The chain recombines TRBV30 with TRBJ1-2; TRBD1 aligns across 9 bases. Sequenced material: PBMCs, taken before ibrutinib treatment. CDR3 protein: CASPRQGQGIRGYTF. CDR3 coding DNA: TGTGCCTCCCCGCGTCAGGGACAGGGTATTAGGGGCTACACCTTC. Full variable domain (remainder filled in from reference TRBV30 and TRBJ1-2): SQTIHQWPATLVQPVGSPLSLECTVEGTSNPNLYWYRQAAGRGLQLLFYSVGIGQISSEVPQNLSASRPQDRQFILSSKKLLLSDSGFYLCASPRQGQGIRGYTFGSGTRLTVV.